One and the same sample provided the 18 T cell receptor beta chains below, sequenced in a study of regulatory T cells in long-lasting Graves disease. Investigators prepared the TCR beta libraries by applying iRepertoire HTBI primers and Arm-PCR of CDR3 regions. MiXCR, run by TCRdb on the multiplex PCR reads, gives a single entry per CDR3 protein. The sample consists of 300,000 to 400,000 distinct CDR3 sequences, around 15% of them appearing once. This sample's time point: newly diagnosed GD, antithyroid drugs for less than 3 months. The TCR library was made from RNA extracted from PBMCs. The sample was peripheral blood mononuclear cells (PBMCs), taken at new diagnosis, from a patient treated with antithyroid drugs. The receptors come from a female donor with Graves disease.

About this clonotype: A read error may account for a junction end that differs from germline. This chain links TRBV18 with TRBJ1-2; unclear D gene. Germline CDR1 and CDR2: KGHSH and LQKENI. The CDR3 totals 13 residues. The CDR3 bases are TGTGCCAGCTCACTTGCACTGGGCGGGAGTGAACTGTTC. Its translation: CASSLALGGSELF.

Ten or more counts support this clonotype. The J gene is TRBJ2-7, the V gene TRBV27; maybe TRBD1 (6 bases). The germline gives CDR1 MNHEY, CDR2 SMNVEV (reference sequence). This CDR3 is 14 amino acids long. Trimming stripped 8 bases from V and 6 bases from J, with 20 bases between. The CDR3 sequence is CASGSYRVGIEQYF. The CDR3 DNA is TGTGCCAGCGGAAGTTACAGGGTGGGTATCGAGCAGTACTTC.

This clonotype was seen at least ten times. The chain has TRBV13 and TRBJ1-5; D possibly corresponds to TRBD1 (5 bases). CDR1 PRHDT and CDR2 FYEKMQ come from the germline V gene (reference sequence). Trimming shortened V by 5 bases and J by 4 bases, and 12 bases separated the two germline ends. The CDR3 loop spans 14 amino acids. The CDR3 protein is CASSIRVRNQPQHF. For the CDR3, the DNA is TGTGCCAGCAGCATCAGGGTTAGGAATCAGCCCCAGCATTTT.

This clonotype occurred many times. The CDR3 nucleotides read TGCAGTGCTACCCGAGGGACCTTTGGTAGCAATCAGCCCCAGCATTTT. Protein: CSATRGTFGSNQPQHF. V usage is TRBV20-1 and J usage is TRBJ1-5; D may be TRBD1 (5 bases). Germline assignment: CDR1 DFQATT and CDR2 SNEGSKA (reference sequence). CDR3 length: 16 amino acids. V lost 4 bases and J 0 bases, leaving 16 bases between the germline ends.

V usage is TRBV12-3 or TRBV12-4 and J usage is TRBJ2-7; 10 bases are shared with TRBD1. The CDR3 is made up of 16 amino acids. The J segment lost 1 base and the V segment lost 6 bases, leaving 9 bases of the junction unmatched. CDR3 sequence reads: CASSLMGQGLSYEQYF. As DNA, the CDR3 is TGTGCCAGCAGCCTCATGGGACAGGGGTTATCCTACGAGCAGTACTTC.

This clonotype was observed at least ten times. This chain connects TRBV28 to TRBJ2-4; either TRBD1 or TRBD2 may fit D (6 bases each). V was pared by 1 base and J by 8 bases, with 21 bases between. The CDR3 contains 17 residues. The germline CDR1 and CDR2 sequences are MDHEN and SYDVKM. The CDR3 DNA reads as TGTGCCAGCAGTTTATCACTTCTGGGACAAGGGACTGACATTCAGTACTTC. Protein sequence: CASSLSLLGQGTDIQYF.

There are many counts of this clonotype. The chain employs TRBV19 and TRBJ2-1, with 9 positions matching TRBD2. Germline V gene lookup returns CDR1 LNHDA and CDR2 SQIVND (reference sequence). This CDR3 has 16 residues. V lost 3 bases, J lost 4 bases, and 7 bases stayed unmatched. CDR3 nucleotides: TGTGCCAGTAGTATCGGAGGCGGGGGGGGATACAATGAGCAGTTCTTC. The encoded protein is CASSIGGGGGYNEQFF. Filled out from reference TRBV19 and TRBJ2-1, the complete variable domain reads DGGITQSPKYLFRKEGQNVTLSCEQNLNHDAMYWYRQDPGQGLRLIYYSQIVNDFQKGDIAEGYSVSREKKESFPLTVTSAQKNPTAFYLCASSIGGGGGYNEQFFGPGTRLTVL.

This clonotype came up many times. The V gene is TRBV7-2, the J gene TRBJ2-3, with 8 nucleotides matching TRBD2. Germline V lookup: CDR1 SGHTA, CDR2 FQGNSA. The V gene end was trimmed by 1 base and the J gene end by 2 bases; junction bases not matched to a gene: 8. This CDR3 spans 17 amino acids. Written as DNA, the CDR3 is TGTGCCAGCAGCTTAGTCGAGGCGGGAGGTTTCACAGATACGCAGTATTTT. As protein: CASSLVEAGGFTDTQYF. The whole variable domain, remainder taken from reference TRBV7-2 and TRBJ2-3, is GAGVSQSPSNKVTEKGKDVELRCDPISGHTALYWYRQSLGQGLEFLIYFQGNSAPDKSGLPSDRFSAERTGGSVSTLTIQRTQQEDSAVYLCASSLVEAGGFTDTQYFGPGTRLTVL.

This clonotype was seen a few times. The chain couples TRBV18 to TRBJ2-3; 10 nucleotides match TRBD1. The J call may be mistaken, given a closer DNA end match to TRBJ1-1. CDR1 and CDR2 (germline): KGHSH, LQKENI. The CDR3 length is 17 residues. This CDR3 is CASSRDRGRTAGPEAFF. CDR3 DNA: TGTGCCAGCTCAAGAGACAGGGGGCGTACAGCGGGCCCTGAAGCTTTCTTT.

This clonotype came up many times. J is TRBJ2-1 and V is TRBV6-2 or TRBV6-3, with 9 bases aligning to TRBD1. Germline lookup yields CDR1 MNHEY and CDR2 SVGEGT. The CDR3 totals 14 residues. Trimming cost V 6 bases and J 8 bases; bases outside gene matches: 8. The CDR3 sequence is CASRGGTGRYEQFF. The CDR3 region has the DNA TGTGCCAGCAGAGGCGGGACAGGGAGGTATGAGCAGTTCTTC.

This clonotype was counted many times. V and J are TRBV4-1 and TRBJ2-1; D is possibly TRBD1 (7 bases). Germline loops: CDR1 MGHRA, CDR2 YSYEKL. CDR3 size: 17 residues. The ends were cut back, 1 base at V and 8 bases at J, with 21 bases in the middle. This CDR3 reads CASSQVRRGTGTDEQFF. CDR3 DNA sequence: TGCGCCAGCAGCCAAGTTCGGAGGGGGACTGGGACAGATGAGCAGTTCTTC.

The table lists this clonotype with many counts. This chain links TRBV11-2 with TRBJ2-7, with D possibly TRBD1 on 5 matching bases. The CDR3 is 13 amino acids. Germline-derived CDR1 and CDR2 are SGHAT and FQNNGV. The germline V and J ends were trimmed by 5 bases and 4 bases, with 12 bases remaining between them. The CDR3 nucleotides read TGTGCCAGCAGCCAGGGCTTCGAATACGAGCAGTACTTC. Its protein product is CASSQGFEYEQYF.

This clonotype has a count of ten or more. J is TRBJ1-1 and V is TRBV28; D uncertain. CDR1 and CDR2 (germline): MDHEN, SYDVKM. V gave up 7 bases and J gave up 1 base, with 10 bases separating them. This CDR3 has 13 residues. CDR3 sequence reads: CASKVNPNTEAFF. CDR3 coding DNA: TGTGCCAGCAAGGTTAACCCGAACACTGAAGCTTTCTTT.

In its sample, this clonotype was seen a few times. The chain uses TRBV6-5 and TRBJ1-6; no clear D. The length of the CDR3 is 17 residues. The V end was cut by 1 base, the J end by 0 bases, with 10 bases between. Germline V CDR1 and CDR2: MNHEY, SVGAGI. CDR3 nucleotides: TGTGCCAGCAGTTACTGGTCAGCGAGCTCCTATAATTCACCCCTCCACTTT. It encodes CASSYWSASSYNSPLHF.

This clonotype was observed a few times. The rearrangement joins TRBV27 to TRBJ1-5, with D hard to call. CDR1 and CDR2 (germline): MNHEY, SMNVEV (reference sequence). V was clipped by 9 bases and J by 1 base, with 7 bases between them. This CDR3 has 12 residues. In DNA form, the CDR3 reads TGTGCCAGTGCCGAGAGCAATCAGCCCCAGCATTTT. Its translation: CASAESNQPQHF.

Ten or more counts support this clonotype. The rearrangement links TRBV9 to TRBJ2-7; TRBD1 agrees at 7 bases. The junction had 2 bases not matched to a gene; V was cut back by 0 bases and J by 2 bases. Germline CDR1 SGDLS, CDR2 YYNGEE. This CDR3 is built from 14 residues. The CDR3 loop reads CASSVGTGTYEQYF. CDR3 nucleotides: TGTGCCAGCAGCGTAGGGACAGGTACCTACGAGCAGTACTTC. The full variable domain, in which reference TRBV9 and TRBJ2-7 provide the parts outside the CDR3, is DSGVTQTPKHLITATGQRVTLRCSPRSGDLSVYWYQQSLDQGLQFLIQYYNGEERAKGNILERFSAQQFPDLHSELNLSSLELGDSALYFCASSVGTGTYEQYFGPGTRLTVT.

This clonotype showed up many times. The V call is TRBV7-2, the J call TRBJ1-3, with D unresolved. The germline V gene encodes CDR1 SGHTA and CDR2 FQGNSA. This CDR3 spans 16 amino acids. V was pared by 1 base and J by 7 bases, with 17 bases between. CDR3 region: CASSLGSQVAGNTIYF. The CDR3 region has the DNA TGTGCCAGCAGCTTAGGGTCCCAAGTTGCGGGGAACACCATATATTTT.

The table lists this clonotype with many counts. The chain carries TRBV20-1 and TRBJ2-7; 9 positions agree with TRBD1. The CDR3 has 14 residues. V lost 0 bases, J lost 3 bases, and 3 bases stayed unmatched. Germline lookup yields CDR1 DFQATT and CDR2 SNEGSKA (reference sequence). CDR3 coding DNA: TGCAGTGCTAGAGATTTGGACAGGGGCTACGAGCAGTACTTC. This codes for CSARDLDRGYEQYF.